These 8 T cell receptor beta chains were all obtained from the same sample, sequenced in a study of shared clonotypes between healthy human individuals. Naive CD8 isolation took CD45RO-negative cells positively selected for CCR7 and excluded terminally differentiated effector memory CD45RA+ cells. Method: immunoSEQ multiplex PCR; TCRdb's copy keeps in-frame clones and lacks some. The table includes 1.5 million to 2.5 million clones, about 94% detected once. Specimen: naive CD8+ T cells sorted from blood. The receptors derive from a man between 18 and 35 years old in good health.

This CDR3 is CASSPGPDYEQYF. CDR3 nucleotides: TGTGCCAGCAGCCCCGGACCGGATTACGAGCAGTACTTC. The rearrangement links TRBV7-9 to TRBJ2-7; no firm D call. This CDR3 has 13 amino acids. CDR1 SEHNR and CDR2 FQNEAQ come from the germline V gene (reference sequence). Trimming took off 5 bases at V and 4 bases at J, with 12 bases between the two ends.

V gene TRBV27 combines with J gene TRBJ1-2; TRBD1 aligns across 8 bases. V was pared by 8 bases and J by 8 bases, with 13 bases of the junction left unmatched. The CDR3 runs to 14 residues. The germline gives CDR1 MNHEY, CDR2 SMNVEV (reference sequence). Written as DNA, the CDR3 is TGTGCCAGCGGTGGTCTGTGGACAGGGTTAGGCTACACCTTC. Its translation: CASGGLWTGLGYTF.

The chain has TRBV7-2 and TRBJ2-3; tentative D call: TRBD2 (6 bases). The CDR3 is made up of 14 amino acids. CDR1 is SGHTA, CDR2 FQGNSA, per germline. V was cut by 3 bases and J by 5 bases, with 12 bases left in between. CDR3 loop: CASSLGGVGDTQYF. The DNA of the CDR3 is TGTGCCAGCAGCTTGGGGGGAGTGGGAGATACGCAGTATTTT.

V and J are TRBV28 and TRBJ2-7; 8 bases fit TRBD2. V dropped 3 bases and J dropped 2; count of bases not matched to a gene: 6. Germline V gene lookup returns CDR1 MDHEN and CDR2 SYDVKM. There are 15 residues in the CDR3. Here the CDR3 reads CASSLGTSGTYEQYF. CDR3 coding DNA: TGTGCCAGCAGTTTGGGAACTAGCGGTACCTACGAGCAGTACTTC.

The chain joins TRBV7-8 to TRBJ2-7; unclear D gene. Trimming took off 1 base at V and 1 base at J, with 14 bases between the two ends. This CDR3 spans 16 amino acids. Germline CDR1 is SGHVS and CDR2 is FQNEAQ. CDR3 protein: CASSLGPTQFSYEQYF. Written as DNA, the CDR3 is TGTGCCAGCAGCTTAGGCCCTACACAGTTTTCCTACGAGCAGTACTTC.

In this sample, this clone turned up a few times. This sample includes further DNA sequences coding for the same CDR3. The chain has TRBV11-2 and TRBJ2-7; possibly TRBD1 for D (6 bases). Trimming left V 6 bases short and J 6 bases short, with 9 bases between. Germline values: CDR1 SGHAT, CDR2 FQNNGV. The CDR3 is 11 amino acids. The CDR3 sequence is CASSLQGEQYF. The CDR3 DNA sequence: TGTGCCAGCAGTCTACAGGGCGAGCAGTACTTC.

The chain uses TRBV4-1 and TRBJ2-7, with 14 bases that match TRBD2. Germline-derived CDR1 and CDR2 are MGHRA and YSYEKL. The CDR3 covers 16 residues. V was pared by 1 base and J by 7 bases, with 6 bases of the junction left unmatched. The CDR3 nucleotides are TGCGCCAGCAGCCAAGCGGGACTAGCGGGAGTCGGTGAGCAGTACTTC. Its protein product is CASSQAGLAGVGEQYF.

This clone has a single count. V is TRBV25-1 and J is TRBJ2-1; D perhaps matches TRBD1 (5 bases). V shed 8 bases and J shed 6 bases, with 14 bases lying between them. The CDR3 is 13 amino acids. CDR1 is MGHDK and CDR2 is SYGVNS in the germline V gene. The CDR3 region is CASGALGGNEQFF. For the CDR3, the DNA is TGTGCCAGCGGGGCCCTGGGCGGCAATGAGCAGTTCTTC.